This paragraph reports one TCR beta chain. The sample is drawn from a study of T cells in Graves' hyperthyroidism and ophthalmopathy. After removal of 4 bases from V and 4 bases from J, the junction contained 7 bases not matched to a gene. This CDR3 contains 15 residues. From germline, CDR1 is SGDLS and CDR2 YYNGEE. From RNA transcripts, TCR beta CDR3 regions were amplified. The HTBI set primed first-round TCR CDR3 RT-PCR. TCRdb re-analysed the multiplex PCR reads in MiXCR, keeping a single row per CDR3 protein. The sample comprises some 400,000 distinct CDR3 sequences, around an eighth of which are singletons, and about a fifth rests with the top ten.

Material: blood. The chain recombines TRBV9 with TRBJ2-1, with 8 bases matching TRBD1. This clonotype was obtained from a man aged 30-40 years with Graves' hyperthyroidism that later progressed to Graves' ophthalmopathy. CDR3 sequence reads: CASSSRGPLYNEQFF. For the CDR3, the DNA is TGTGCCAGCAGCTCCAGGGGGCCCCTTTACAATGAGCAGTTCTTC.